Shown below are 10 T cell receptor beta chains from a single sample sequenced in a study of control samples from healthy donors and cancer patients. Libraries were prepared by immunoSEQ multiplex PCR; TCRdb keeps only in-frame clonotypes and omits some of them. Seen here are more than 95,000 clones, about 92% observed once, and the top ten hold less than 10%. Sequenced input: blood. These receptors all stem from a man in his late teens or twenties in good health.

This clone was seen just once. This chain joins TRBV2 and TRBJ2-2, with D maybe TRBD2 (5 bases). Trimming left V 10 bases short and J 5 bases short, with 17 bases between. This CDR3 has 14 residues. The germline gives CDR1 SNHLY, CDR2 FYNNEI. In DNA, the CDR3 is TGTGCCACCAAGGGCCAACTAGGGACCGGGGAGCTGTTTTTT. Its translation: CATKGQLGTGELFF.

The J gene is TRBJ2-5, the V gene TRBV29-1, with 14 bases fitting TRBD2. The V and J ends lost 7 bases and 5 bases, in that order; junction bases with no gene match: 15. Germline lookup yields CDR1 SQVTM and CDR2 ANQGSEA. The CDR3 is 17 residues long. The DNA of the CDR3 is TGCAGCGCCGAAGCCGGGACTAGCGGGGGCCTGGGGGAGACCCAGTACTTC. It encodes CSAEAGTSGGLGETQYF.

V and J are TRBV12-5 and TRBJ1-5, with 8 bases lining up with TRBD1. The germline V gene encodes CDR1 LGHNT and CDR2 FRNRAP. V trimming: 5 bases; J trimming: 8 bases; junction bases outside the gene matches: 8. The CDR3 runs 14 residues. As DNA, the CDR3 is TGTGCTAGTGGTCACAGGGGGGTTTTGGAGCCCCAGCATTTT. Translating it yields CASGHRGVLEPQHF.

The chain joins TRBV3-1 (or the pseudogene TRBV3-2) to TRBJ1-1; D might be TRBD1 (5 bases). The CDR3 runs 12 residues. The germline V gene encodes CDR1 LGHDT and CDR2 YNNKEL (reference sequence). V shed 6 bases and J shed 7 bases, with 12 bases lying between them. In DNA form, the CDR3 reads TGTGCCAGCAGAGGCAGGGAGGTTGAAGCTTTCTTT. Translation gives CASRGREVEAFF.

This chain links TRBV2 with TRBJ1-5; D ambiguous. Between the trimmed V and J ends, which lost 6 bases and 3 bases, there was a span of 12 bases. CDR1 SNHLY and CDR2 FYNNEI come from the germline V gene. The CDR3 runs 14 residues. Written as DNA, the CDR3 is TGTGCCAGCAGCTTAGACACCGCCAATCAGCCCCAGCATTTT. Amino acid sequence: CASSLDTANQPQHF.

The V call is TRBV13, the J call TRBJ1-2, with a tentative D call TRBD1 (5 bases). Between the trimmed V and J ends, which lost 4 bases and 0 bases, there was a span of 18 bases. The CDR3 sequence is 17 residues long. Germline V gives CDR1 PRHDT, CDR2 FYEKMQ (reference sequence). In nucleotides, the CDR3 is TGTGCCAGCAGCTCCTTGCCGGAGACAGAAGCTAACTATGGCTACACCTTC. Amino acid sequence: CASSSLPETEANYGYTF.

The rearrangement links TRBV16 to TRBJ2-7; D is uncertain. The CDR3 loop spans 13 amino acids. The V and J ends lost 4 bases and 2 bases respectively, with 9 bases between them. Germline V gene data show CDR1 as KGHSY and CDR2 as FQNENV. CDR3 sequence (DNA): TGTGCCAGCAGCCGGACGGATACCTACGAGCAGTACTTC. It translates to CASSRTDTYEQYF.

CDR3 sequence reads: CASRVGPAGNTIYF. In nucleotides, the CDR3 is TGTGCCAGTAGAGTGGGGCCTGCCGGAAACACCATATATTTT. V gene TRBV19 combines with J gene TRBJ1-3; TRBD1 is a possible D gene (5 bases). The CDR3 has 14 residues. Germline CDR1 LNHDA, CDR2 SQIVND (reference sequence). V was trimmed by 6 bases and J by 4 bases, leaving 13 bases between them.

V and J are TRBV5-1 and TRBJ2-6, with D perhaps matching TRBD2 (6 bases). The CDR3 consists of 18 residues. CDR1 and CDR2 (germline): SGHRS, YFSETQ. The ends were cut back, 0 bases at V and 1 base at J, with 14 bases in the middle. The CDR3 region is CASSLVLGGVSGANVLTF. CDR3 bases: TGCGCCAGCAGCTTGGTCCTTGGAGGGGTATCTGGGGCCAACGTCCTGACTTTC.

V is TRBV10-3 and J is TRBJ1-5; 7 bases align to TRBD1. V lost 8 bases, J lost 0 bases, and 7 bases stayed unmatched. There are 15 residues in the CDR3. The germline CDR1 and CDR2 sequences are ENHRY and SYGVKD. The DNA of the CDR3 is TGTGCCATCGCCTCGGGACAGCTTAGCAATCAGCCCCAGCATTTT. It specifies CAIASGQLSNQPQHF.